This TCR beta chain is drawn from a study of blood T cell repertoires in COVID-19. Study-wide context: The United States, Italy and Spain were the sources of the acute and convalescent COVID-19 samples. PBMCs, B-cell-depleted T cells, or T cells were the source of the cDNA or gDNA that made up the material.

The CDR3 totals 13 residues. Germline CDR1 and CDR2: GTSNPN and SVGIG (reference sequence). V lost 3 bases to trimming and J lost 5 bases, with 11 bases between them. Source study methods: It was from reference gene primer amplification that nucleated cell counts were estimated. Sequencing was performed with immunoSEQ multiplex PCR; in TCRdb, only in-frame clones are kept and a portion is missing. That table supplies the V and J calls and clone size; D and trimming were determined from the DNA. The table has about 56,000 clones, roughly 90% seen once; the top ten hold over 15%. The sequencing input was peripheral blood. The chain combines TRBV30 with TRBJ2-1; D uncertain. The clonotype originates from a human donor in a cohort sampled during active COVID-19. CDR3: CAWSPRMDNEQFF. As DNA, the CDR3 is TGTGCCTGGAGCCCTAGGATGGACAATGAGCAGTTCTTC.